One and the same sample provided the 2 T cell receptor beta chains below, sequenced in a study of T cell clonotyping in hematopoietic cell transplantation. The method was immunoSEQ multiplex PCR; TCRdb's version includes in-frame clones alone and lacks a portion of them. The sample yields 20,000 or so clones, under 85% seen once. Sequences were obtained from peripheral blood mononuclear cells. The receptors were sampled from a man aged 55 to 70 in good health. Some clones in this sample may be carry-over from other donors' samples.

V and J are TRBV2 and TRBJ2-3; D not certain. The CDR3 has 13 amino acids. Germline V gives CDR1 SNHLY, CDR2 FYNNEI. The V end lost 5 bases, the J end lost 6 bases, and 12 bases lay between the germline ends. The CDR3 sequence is CASSPRLGDTQYF. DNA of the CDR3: TGTGCCAGCAGTCCCCGCCTGGGGGATACGCAGTATTTT.

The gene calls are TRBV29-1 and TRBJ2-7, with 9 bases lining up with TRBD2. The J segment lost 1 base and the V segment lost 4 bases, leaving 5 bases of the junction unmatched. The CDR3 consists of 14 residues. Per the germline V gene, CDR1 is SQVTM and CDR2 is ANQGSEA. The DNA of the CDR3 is TGCAGCGTTGTAGGGGCGGGAGGGTCCTACGAGCAGTACTTC. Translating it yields CSVVGAGGSYEQYF.